This entry features one TCR beta chain sequence. The data belong to a study of blood T cell repertoires in COVID-19. Study information: Collection of acute and convalescent COVID-19 samples took place in the United States, Italy and Spain.

Original processing methods: Amplification from reference gene primers served as the basis for estimated nucleated cell counts. Profiling relied on immunoSEQ multiplex PCR, and the TCRdb table lists in-frame clones only, not all of them. For V, J and clone size, that table is used; D and trimming come from the DNA. The sample consists of some 150,000 clones, around four fifths of them appearing once. The CDR3 is 15 amino acids. J was trimmed by 7 bases and V by 4 bases; bases with no gene match: 10. Germline V gives CDR1 GTSNPN, CDR2 SVGIG (reference sequence). This clonotype was sampled from a middle-aged woman with active or convalescent COVID-19. Sequenced input: peripheral blood. The chain has TRBV30 and TRBJ1-6; 7 positions agree with TRBD1. CDR3 bases: TGTGCCTGGACTACCTTCGGGACAGAGAATTCACCCCTCCACTTT. Its protein product is CAWTTFGTENSPLHF.